This T cell receptor beta chain came from a study of identical twins. This clonotype was found a few times. The CDR3 has 16 amino acids. Germline values: CDR1 DFQATT, CDR2 SNEGSKA (reference sequence). The V and J ends lost 3 bases and 1 base, in that order; junction bases with no gene match: 10. TCRdb reprocessed the 5' RACE reads with MiXCR, giving one entry per CDR3 protein. The sample has fewer than 900,000 distinct CDR3 sequences, around a sixth seen once. This same sample was also taken into another study, of T cells expressing NK-cell markers.

Sequenced material: PBMCs. This TCR derives from a woman aged 18-29 years in good health. The V and J genes are TRBV20-1 and TRBJ1-1, with 8 nucleotides matching TRBD1. CDR3 residues: CSARWRDRGPNTEAFF. The CDR3 nucleotides are TGCAGTGCTAGGTGGCGAGACAGGGGCCCGAACACTGAAGCTTTCTTT.